This T cell receptor beta chain was sequenced during a study of T-cell reconstitution after alpha-beta-depleted transplantation in children. With respect to this clonotype: Antigen: not known.

Findings and limits, study-wide: The study traced high day-60 TCRbeta diversity in some patients to surviving recipient T cells and thymic progenitors. Among T cells one year after transplant, newly produced cells accounted for most counts and diversity. Reported findings indicate that, about two months after transplant, alpha-beta T cells came from several hundred expanded clones, which were derived from non-depleted graft cells.

Unique molecular identifiers were built into the TCRbeta library. TCRdb re-called the PCR reads through MiXCR, storing one row per CDR3 protein. The data hold 100,000 or so distinct CDR3 sequences, with about 25% observed a single time. Here the sequenced sample was PBMCs, taken before TCRalphabeta/CD19-depleted stem cell transplant. This receptor was obtained from a boy aged 2-9 years with acute lymphoblastic leukemia, due to receive a stem cell transplant.

The CDR3, as DNA: TGCGCCAGCAGCTTGAAAAGGGCTAGCGGAGAAGATACGCAGTATTTT. As protein: CASSLKRASGEDTQYF. V gene TRBV5-1 combines with J gene TRBJ2-3; TRBD2 matches 7 bases. Per germline, CDR1 SGHRS and CDR2 YFSETQ. After removal of 1 base from V and 5 bases from J, the junction contained 10 bases not matched to a gene. This CDR3 spans 16 amino acids.